This record covers a single TCR beta chain. This clone was observed a few times. What this receptor recognizes is not known. No qualities accompany the bases; no much larger clone lies one base away. The High Capacity cDNA Reverse Transcription Kit was used to reverse transcribe all of the isolated RNA, meaning that expressed TCRB transcripts were what got sequenced. Deep immunoSEQ sequencing was performed on naive, central memory and regulatory T cell samples, with an average of roughly 3.5 million total reads per sample. After sorted cells were lysed in RLT buffer, RNA was extracted with DNase-treated RNeasy Micro or Mini kits, with the choice depending on cell number. To prevent cross-contamination, every cell subset was processed on its own, while patient and healthy donor samples were processed together. The immunoSEQ multiplex PCR was used to amplify TCRB sequences from cDNA, yielding 87-bp fragments that span the CDR3 region. Sequencing of the amplicons was done on the Illumina HiSeq platform. The paper's data handling went like this. Synthetic template baselines were used to correct PCR bias computationally, reads within Hamming distance 2 were collapsed, and singletons that could not be merged were discarded. Reads were aligned against IMGT so that V, D and J genes, CDR3 length and insertions or deletions at six rearrangement sites could be assigned. Within each subset, clonotype counts were normalized to the number of sorted cells before true diversity and Gini coefficients were calculated with the tcR R package. The overlap coefficient, calculated on TCRB nucleotide sequences, was used to measure repertoire sharing. Out-of-frame TCRB sequences from naive cells were analyzed to stand in for the pre-selection repertoire. TCRdb holds this immuneACCESS table with in-frame rearrangements only. Some clones are missing; in checked studies, unresolved V genes explain under half, and the rest has no known cause. For V, J and clone size, that table is used; D and trimming come from the DNA. The sample includes 850,000 to 900,000 clones, with roughly 15% observed a single time. The top ten clonotypes cover around 0.02% of the sample.

The data were obtained in a study of beta chain features in type 1 diabetes (dated by TCRdb to between 2017 and 2018). The study in broad terms: Mean age, gender distribution, total cell number and subset yield did not differ between patients and healthy donors. A total of roughly 100 million sorted cells were examined across all samples, and the number of cells per subset was strongly correlated with RNA yield. The study compared the TCRB repertoires of sorted circulating CD4+ T cell subsets in recently diagnosed type 1 diabetes patients with those in matched healthy donors. Regulatory and stem cell-like memory subsets were obtained from only 8 patients and roughly eight healthy donors, while naive and central memory subsets were obtained from all 30 or so donors.

Here is what the overall study found, with its caveats: Naive, central memory and regulatory TCRB repertoires appeared to be more alike among patients than among healthy donors. Only small numbers of individuals were included in the HLA sub-analyses, which left unresolved whether HLA type had any influence on TCRB rearrangement. Patients with type 1 diabetes made fewer insertions and deleted more nucleotides at VDJ recombination sites, implying thymic rearrangement abnormalities. Type 1 diabetes patients showed a moderate but significant shortening of TCRB CDR3 length in all four CD4+ subsets. Because cDNA was sequenced instead of genomic DNA, highly expressing activated cells could be over-represented, though the groups showed no difference in activation or CD3 levels. PCR may preferentially amplify shorter templates, but because patient and control samples were amplified and corrected together, any resulting skew would affect both groups equally.

Each donor gave one peripheral blood draw, approximately 0.11 L on average, collected into heparinised tubes. A BD FACSAria II was used to sort naive, central memory, regulatory and stem cell-like memory CD4+ T cells with a panel that included CD45RO, CCR7, CD25, CD127, CD95 and CD27. Every sorted population had a purity above 98%. Right away, PBMCs were isolated by Lymphoprep density gradient centrifugation and were stained directly, with no culture step. So that batch effects would be minimized, each experiment stained and sorted samples in pairs, pairing one healthy donor with one patient. V was cut back by 8 bases and J by 3 bases, leaving a gap of 8 bases between them. The germline V gene (reference sequence) specifies MNHNY as CDR1 and SVGAGI as CDR2. From the cysteine up to the phenylalanine, the CDR3 has a length of 11 residues. CDR3 DNA is the only sequence kept; it has 33 bases, read in frame from the first base.

The sequence joins TRBV6-6 to TRBJ2-7; a confident D gene designation cannot be given. This TCR was sampled from a woman under 30 in good health. The sample comprised naive CD4+ T cells from blood. What the cell subset or site label conveys for this sample: true naive CD4+ T cells. The nucleotides are TGTGCCAGCCAAGGGATCTACGAGCAGTACTTC. The translation is CASQGIYEQYF.